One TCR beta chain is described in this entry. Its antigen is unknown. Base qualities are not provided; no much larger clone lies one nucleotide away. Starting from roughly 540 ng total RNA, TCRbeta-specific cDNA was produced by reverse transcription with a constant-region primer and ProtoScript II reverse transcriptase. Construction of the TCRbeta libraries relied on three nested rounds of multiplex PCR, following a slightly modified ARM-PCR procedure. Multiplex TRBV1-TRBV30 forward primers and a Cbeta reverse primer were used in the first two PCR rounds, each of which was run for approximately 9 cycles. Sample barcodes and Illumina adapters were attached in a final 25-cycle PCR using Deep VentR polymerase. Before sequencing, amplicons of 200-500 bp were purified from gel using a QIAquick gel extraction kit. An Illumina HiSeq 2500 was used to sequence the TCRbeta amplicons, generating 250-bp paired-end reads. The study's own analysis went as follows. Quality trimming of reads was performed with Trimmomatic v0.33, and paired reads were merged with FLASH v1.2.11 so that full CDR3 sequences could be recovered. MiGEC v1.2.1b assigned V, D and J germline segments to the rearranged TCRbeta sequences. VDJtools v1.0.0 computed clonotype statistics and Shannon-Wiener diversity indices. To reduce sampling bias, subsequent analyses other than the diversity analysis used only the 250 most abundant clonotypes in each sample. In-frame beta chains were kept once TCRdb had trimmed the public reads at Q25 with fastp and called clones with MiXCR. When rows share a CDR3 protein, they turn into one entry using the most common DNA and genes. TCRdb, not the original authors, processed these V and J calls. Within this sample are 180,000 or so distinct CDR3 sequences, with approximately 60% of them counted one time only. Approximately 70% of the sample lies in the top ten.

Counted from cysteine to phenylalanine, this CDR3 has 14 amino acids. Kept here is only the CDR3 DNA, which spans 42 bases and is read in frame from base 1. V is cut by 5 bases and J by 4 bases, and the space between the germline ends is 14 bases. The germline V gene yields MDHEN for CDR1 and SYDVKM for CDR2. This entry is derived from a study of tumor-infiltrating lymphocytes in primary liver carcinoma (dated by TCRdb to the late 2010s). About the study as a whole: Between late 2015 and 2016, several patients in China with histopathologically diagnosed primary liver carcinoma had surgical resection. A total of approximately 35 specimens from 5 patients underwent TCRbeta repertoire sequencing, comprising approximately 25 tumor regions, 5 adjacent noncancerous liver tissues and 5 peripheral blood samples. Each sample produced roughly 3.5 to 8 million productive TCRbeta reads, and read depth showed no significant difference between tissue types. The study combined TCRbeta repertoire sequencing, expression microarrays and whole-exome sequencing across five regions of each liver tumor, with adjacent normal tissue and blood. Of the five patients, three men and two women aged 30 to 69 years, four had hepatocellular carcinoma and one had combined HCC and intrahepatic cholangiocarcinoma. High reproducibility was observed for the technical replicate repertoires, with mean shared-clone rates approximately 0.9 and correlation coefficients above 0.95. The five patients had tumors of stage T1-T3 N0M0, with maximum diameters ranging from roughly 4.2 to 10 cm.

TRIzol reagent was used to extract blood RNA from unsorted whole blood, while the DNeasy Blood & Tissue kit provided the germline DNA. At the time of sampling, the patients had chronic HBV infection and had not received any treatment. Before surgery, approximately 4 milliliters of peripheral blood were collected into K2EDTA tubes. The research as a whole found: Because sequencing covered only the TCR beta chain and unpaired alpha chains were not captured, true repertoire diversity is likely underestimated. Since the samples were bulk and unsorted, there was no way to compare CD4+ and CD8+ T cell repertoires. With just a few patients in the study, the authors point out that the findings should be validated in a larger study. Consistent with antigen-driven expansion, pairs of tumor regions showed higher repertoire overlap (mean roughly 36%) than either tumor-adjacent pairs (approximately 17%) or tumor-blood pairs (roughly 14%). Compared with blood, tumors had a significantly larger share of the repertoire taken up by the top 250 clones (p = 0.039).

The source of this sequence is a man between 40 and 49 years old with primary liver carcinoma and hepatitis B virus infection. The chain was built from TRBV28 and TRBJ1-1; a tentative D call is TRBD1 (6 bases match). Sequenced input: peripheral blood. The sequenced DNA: TGTGCCAGCAGTCTTGGGGGCGTTGGCACTGAAGCTTTCTTT. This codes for CASSLGGVGTEAFF.